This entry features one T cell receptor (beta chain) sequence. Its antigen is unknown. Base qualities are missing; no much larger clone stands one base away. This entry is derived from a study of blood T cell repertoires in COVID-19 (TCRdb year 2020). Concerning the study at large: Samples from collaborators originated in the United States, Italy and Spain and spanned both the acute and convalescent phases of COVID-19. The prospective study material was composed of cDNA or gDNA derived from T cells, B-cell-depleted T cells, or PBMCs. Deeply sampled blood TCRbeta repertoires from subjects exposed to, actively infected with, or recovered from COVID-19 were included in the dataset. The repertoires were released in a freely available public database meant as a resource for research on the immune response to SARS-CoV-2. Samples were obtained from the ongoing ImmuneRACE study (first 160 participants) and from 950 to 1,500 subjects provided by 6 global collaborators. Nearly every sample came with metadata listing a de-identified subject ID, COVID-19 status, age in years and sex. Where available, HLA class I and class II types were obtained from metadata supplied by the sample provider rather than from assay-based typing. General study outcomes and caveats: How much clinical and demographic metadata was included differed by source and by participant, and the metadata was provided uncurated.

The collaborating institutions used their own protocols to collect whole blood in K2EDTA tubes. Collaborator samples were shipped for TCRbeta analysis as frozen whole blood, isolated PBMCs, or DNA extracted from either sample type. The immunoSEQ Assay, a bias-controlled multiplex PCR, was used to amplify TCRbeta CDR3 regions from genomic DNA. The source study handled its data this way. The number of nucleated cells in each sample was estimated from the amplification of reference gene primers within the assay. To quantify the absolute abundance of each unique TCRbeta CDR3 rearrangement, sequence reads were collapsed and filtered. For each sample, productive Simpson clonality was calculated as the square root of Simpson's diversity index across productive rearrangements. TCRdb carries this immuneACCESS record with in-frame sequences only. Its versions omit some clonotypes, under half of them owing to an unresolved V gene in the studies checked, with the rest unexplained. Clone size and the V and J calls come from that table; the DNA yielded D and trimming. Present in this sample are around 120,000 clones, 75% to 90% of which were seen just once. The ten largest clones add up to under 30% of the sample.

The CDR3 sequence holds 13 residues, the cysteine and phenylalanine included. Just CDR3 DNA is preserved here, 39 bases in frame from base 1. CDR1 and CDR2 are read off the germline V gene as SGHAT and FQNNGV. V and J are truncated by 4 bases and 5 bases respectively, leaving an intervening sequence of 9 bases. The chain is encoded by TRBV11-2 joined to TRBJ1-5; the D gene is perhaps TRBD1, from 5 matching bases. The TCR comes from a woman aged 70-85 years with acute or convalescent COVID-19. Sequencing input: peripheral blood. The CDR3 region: CASSSGGDQPQHF. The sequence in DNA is TGTGCCAGCAGCTCGGGGGGGGATCAGCCCCAGCATTTT. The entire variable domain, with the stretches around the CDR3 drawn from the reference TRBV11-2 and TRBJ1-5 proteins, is EAGVAQSPRYKIIEKRQSVAFWCNPISGHATLYWYQQILGQGPKLLIQFQNNGVVDDSQLPKDRFSAERLKGVDSTLKIQPAKLEDSAVYLCASSSGGDQPQHFGDGTRLSIL.